The present T cell receptor beta chain was sequenced within a study of circulating and synovial CD4+ cells in juvenile arthritis (dated by TCRdb to the mid-2010s). Some background on the complete study: Within each patient, the study compared the TCRbeta CDR3 repertoires of three groups: circulating HLA-DR+ CD4 T cells, bulk blood CD4 T cells, and synovial CD4 T cells. The goal of the repertoire sequencing was to confirm that synovial clonotypes were enriched in a circulating synovial-like CD4 T cell subset.

The germline V gene sets CDR1 to MNHNS and CDR2 to SASEGT. Taken from cysteine to phenylalanine, the CDR3 has 13 residues. Only the CDR3 DNA stays, 39 bases, in frame from base 1. Trimming leaves V shorter by 3 bases and J shorter by 8 bases, with the junction holding 3 bases beyond the gene matches. The library was obtained by the immunoSEQ multiplex PCR assay. TCRbeta CDR3 sequencing was carried out by an external provider as a commercial service. The published analysis was carried out like this. The analyses relied on productive nucleotide sequences along with amino acid sequences obtained through in silico translation. Diversity was measured with Renyi entropy across alpha values, using the median of 200 repeated subsamples to equalise sample size. Pairwise repertoire distance was calculated as one minus the Chao-modified Jaccard index, correcting for under-sampling, and used for clustering. Frequency-weighted overlap with synovial clonotypes was computed over 200 sample sizes, 200 draws without replacement each, and reported at the smaller sample's size. The table comes from immuneACCESS by way of TCRdb, which keeps in-frame sequences with V and J called. Part of the clones is missing from these tables; in studies checked, under half for an unresolved V gene and the rest for unknown reasons. The D gene and trimming were derived from the DNA, and the V and J assignments and clone size from that table. The sample table shows 35,000 or so clones, and about 95% are seen once. The top ten constitute 0.16% of the sample.

Overall results and qualifications from the work: Circulating pathogenic-like lymphocytes clustered with synovial T cells and shared a substantially higher fraction of CDR3 sequences with synovium than bulk blood. The difference between circulating pathogenic-like lymphocytes and bulk blood T cells was not detected by traditional Vbeta family usage analysis. Since overlap with synovium went up as sequencing depth increased, the measured fractions of shared clonotypes likely underestimated the full repertoire overlap. CPL and bulk blood CD4 samples differed in T cell genome counts by at least an order of magnitude, so sample-size effects were addressed. Synovial and circulating pathogenic-like lymphocyte repertoires were less diverse than bulk blood CD4 repertoires, with some CPL samples as oligoclonal as synovium.

Comments on this clone: Its specific antigen is unknown. One base away there is no much larger clone; base qualities are not given.

Donors of the sequenced samples were patients with active juvenile idiopathic arthritis. Cells were sorted right after thawing, and dead cells were excluded with Live/Dead Fixable Near-IR Stain. Sequencing input: CD4+ T cells from blood. This receptor was obtained from a human donor with juvenile idiopathic arthritis. The chain uses TRBV6-1 and TRBJ1-5; 8 bases in between match TRBD1. Here is the DNA: TGTGCCAGCAGTGAGGGACAGGTAGAGCCCCAGCATTTT. This gives the protein CASSEGQVEPQHF.